These 23 T cell receptor beta chains came from one sample sequenced in a study of T cells after yellow fever vaccination. TCRdb used MiXCR to reprocess the 5' RACE reads, holding one entry per CDR3 protein. The table shows some 150,000 distinct CDR3 sequences, with less than 8.5% occurring only once. The sample in question was CD4+ T cells sorted from PBMCs, obtained 10 days after the yellow fever booster vaccination. These receptors all come from a man aged 30-40 years who received the YFV17D yellow fever vaccine.

This clonotype was seen many times. The gene calls are TRBV12-3 or TRBV12-4 and TRBJ2-2; 10 nucleotides agree with TRBD1. CDR3 length: 15 residues. The V and J ends lost 6 bases and 1 base, in that order; junction bases with no gene match: 2. The CDR3 bases are TGTGCCAGCAGCCGGGACAGGGGGAACACCGGGGAGCTGTTTTTT. Its protein product is CASSRDRGNTGELFF.

This clonotype was counted many times. This chain links TRBV6-2 or TRBV6-3 with TRBJ2-2, with D hard to call. The germline V gene encodes CDR1 MNHEY and CDR2 SVGEGT. The ends were cut back, 2 bases at V and 2 bases at J, with 9 bases in the middle. The CDR3 length is 15 residues. CDR3 loop: CASSYGSGNTGELFF. For the CDR3, the DNA is TGTGCCAGCAGTTACGGTTCAGGCAACACCGGGGAGCTGTTTTTT.

This chain uses TRBV20-1 with TRBJ2-5, with a tentative D call TRBD1 (5 bases). CDR1 is DFQATT, CDR2 SNEGSKA, per germline (reference sequence). CDR3 length equals 18 residues. V lost 6 bases and J 4 bases, leaving 30 bases between the germline ends. The CDR3 sequence: CSARLSVLWGPASETQYF. For the CDR3, the DNA is TGCAGTGCAAGACTGAGTGTGTTGTGGGGCCCCGCCTCAGAGACCCAGTACTTC.

This clonotype has a count of ten or more. The rearrangement links TRBV20-1 to TRBJ1-6; 8 bases agree with TRBD1. J gave up 8 bases and V 4 bases, and 1 base lay outside the gene matches. The CDR3 is 12 amino acids. The germline gives CDR1 DFQATT, CDR2 SNEGSKA (reference sequence). The CDR3 nucleotides are TGCAGTGCTATACAGGGGGATTCACCCCTCCACTTT. It codes for CSAIQGDSPLHF.

This clonotype was detected ten times or more. The chain uses TRBV29-1 and TRBJ2-7; D may be TRBD1 (5 bases). CDR3 length: 14 amino acids. Germline-derived CDR1 and CDR2 are SQVTM and ANQGSEA. Trimming removed 7 bases from V and 0 bases from J, with 16 bases in between. The CDR3 DNA follows: TGCAGCGCTCTTAGTGGGGCAGGCTCCTACGAGCAGTACTTC. Its translation: CSALSGAGSYEQYF.

The V and J genes are TRBV7-3 and TRBJ2-5; D not certain. V was clipped by 5 bases and J by 2 bases, with 9 bases between them. Germline values: CDR1 SGHTA, CDR2 FQGTGA. This CDR3 has 13 amino acids. This chain's CDR3 is CASSRSTQETQYF. The CDR3 DNA reads as TGTGCCAGCAGCCGCAGTACTCAAGAGACCCAGTACTTC.

This clonotype was detected ten times or more. The chain recombines TRBV20-1 with TRBJ2-3; D is unresolved. Germline V gene lookup returns CDR1 DFQATT and CDR2 SNEGSKA (reference sequence). The CDR3 extends over 11 amino acids. V was shortened by 6 bases and J by 3 bases, with 7 bases between the two germline ends. The CDR3 DNA reads as TGCAGTGCGCCCCTTACAGATACGCAGTATTTT. Residues: CSAPLTDTQYF.

In regard to this clonotype: This may arise from a read error, as a much more abundant clone is one base away. The CDR3 DNA is TGTGCCAGCAGCCAAGCGGGAGGGCCCTACGAGCGGTACTTC. Its protein product is CASSQAGGPYERYF. V gene TRBV3-1 combines with J gene TRBJ2-7, with 8 bases lining up with TRBD2. The CDR3 sequence is 14 residues long. The germline CDR1 and CDR2 sequences are LGHDT and YNNKEL (reference sequence).

This clonotype was seen at least ten times. The genes are TRBV7-2 and TRBJ2-7, with TRBD2 matching over 8 bases. The V and J ends lost 1 base and 0 bases, in that order; junction bases with no gene match: 2. Germline V gene sequence: CDR1 SGHTA, CDR2 FQGNSA. The CDR3 has 15 residues. Written as DNA, the CDR3 is TGTGCCAGCAGCTTAGGTGGGACTAGCTCCTACGAGCAGTACTTC. Encoded protein: CASSLGGTSSYEQYF.

Many counts were recorded for this clonotype. DNA of the CDR3: TGTGCCAGCAGCGTAGCCCTACGGCGATCCGGTACAGATACGCAGTATTTT. The encoded protein is CASSVALRRSGTDTQYF. This sequence joins TRBV9 and TRBJ2-3; D call uncertain. Germline CDR1 and CDR2: SGDLS and YYNGEE. The CDR3 totals 17 residues. Trimming removed 0 bases from V and 3 bases from J, with 17 bases in between.

Concerning this clonotype itself: With a much larger clone just one base away, this may be a read error. This sequence joins TRBV5-1 and TRBJ1-5; 8 bases are a match to TRBD1. This CDR3 region has 16 residues. Germline CDR1 and CDR2: SGHRS and YFSETQ. The CDR3 bases are TGCGTCAGCAGCCGACAAATTGACAGGGGAAGTCAGCCCCAGCATTTT. It codes for CVSSRQIDRGSQPQHF.

This clonotype has a count of ten or more. V usage is TRBV20-1 and J usage is TRBJ2-7, with D perhaps matching TRBD1 (5 bases). The CDR3 is 14 residues long. The germline gives CDR1 DFQATT, CDR2 SNEGSKA (reference sequence). The V gene lost 0 bases and the J gene lost 7 bases, with 16 bases spanning the gap. The CDR3 DNA follows: TGCAGTGCTAGAGATCCAGGGCAGGGCTGGGAGCAGTACTTC. This translates into CSARDPGQGWEQYF.

This clonotype was seen repeatedly, ten times or more. V gene TRBV29-1 combines with J gene TRBJ2-7; D unclear. Germline CDR1 is SQVTM and CDR2 is ANQGSEA. There are 11 residues in the CDR3. Trimming shortened V by 3 bases and J by 1 base, and 4 bases separated the two germline ends. The CDR3: CSVDGSYEQYF. In DNA form, the CDR3 reads TGCAGCGTTGATGGATCCTACGAGCAGTACTTC.

A few counts support this clonotype. CDR3 sequence (DNA): TGTGCCAGCAGAGGGAGGTCTTCCCGGGACACCACAAGGAGCTCCTATAATTCACCCCTCCACTTT. Amino acids: CASRGRSSRDTTRSSYNSPLHF. The V gene is TRBV6-2 or TRBV6-3, the J gene TRBJ1-6, with D tentatively TRBD1 (6 bases). The CDR3 loop spans 22 amino acids. Deletions cut 6 bases from V and 0 bases from J, with 30 bases between. Germline V CDR1 and CDR2: MNHEY, SVGEGT.

This clonotype was detected a few times. The CDR3 DNA reads as TGTGCCAGCATAATTTCCGGGAGCTCCTACAATGAGCAGTTCTTC. Translated, it gives CASIISGSSYNEQFF. The genes are TRBV12-3 or TRBV12-4 and TRBJ2-1; a possible D gene is TRBD2 (6 bases). The germline V and J ends were trimmed by 7 bases and 0 bases, with 13 bases remaining between them. The CDR3 is 15 amino acids.

This clonotype was recorded many times. V and J are TRBV5-6 and TRBJ2-2; weak D call: TRBD1 (5 bases). CDR1 is SGHDT and CDR2 is YYEEEE in the germline V gene. CDR3 size: 16 residues. The ends were cut back, 6 bases at V and 0 bases at J, with 15 bases in the middle. The CDR3 loop reads CASIPRAGTNTGELFF. CDR3 in DNA: TGTGCCAGCATCCCCCGGGCAGGGACGAACACCGGGGAGCTGTTTTTT. The whole variable domain, filled in from reference TRBV5-6 and TRBJ2-2, reads DAGVTQSPTHLIKTRGQQVTLRCSPKSGHDTVSWYQQALGQGPQFIFQYYEEEERQRGNFPDRFSGHQFPNYSSELNVNALLLGDSALYLCASIPRAGTNTGELFFGEGSRLTVL.

This clonotype was found a few times. V and J are TRBV20-1 and TRBJ1-5; D possibly corresponds to TRBD1 (5 bases). The CDR3 has 15 amino acids. Germline loops: CDR1 DFQATT, CDR2 SNEGSKA (reference sequence). Trimming shortened V by 3 bases and J by 6 bases, and 18 bases separated the two germline ends. The DNA for the CDR3 is TGCAGTGCTAGTCACGGGACCCCTCTTTCTCAGCCCCAGCATTTT. This gives the protein CSASHGTPLSQPQHF.

This clonotype has a count of ten or more. The CDR3 loop is CASRVEAGANVLTF. The CDR3, as DNA: TGCGCCAGCCGAGTAGAGGCTGGGGCCAACGTCCTGACTTTC. This chain joins TRBV5-1 and TRBJ2-6; D gene ambiguous. V was pared by 7 bases and J by 2 bases, with 10 bases between. The CDR3 loop spans 14 amino acids. Germline V gives CDR1 SGHRS, CDR2 YFSETQ.

In this sample, this clonotype turned up many times. The V and J genes are TRBV20-1 and TRBJ2-7; the D gene is possibly TRBD2 (5 bases). CDR1 and CDR2 from the germline V gene are DFQATT and SNEGSKA (reference sequence). V lost 3 bases and J lost 6, with 9 bases in between. The CDR3 is 11 amino acids. The CDR3 DNA is TGCAGTGCTAGGGACTTCCCCGAGCAGTACTTC. It translates to CSARDFPEQYF.

This clonotype was seen repeatedly, ten times or more. V usage is TRBV6-2 or TRBV6-3 and J usage is TRBJ2-1, with a weak D call TRBD2 (5 bases). The CDR3 has 14 amino acids. The germline V gene has CDR1 MNHEY and CDR2 SVGEGT. V shed 6 bases and J shed 9 bases, with 18 bases lying between them. The CDR3 nucleotides are TGTGCCAGCAGCCTTCCCGTAGGCCGGGGTGAGCAGTTCTTC. It translates to CASSLPVGRGEQFF.

This clonotype has a count of ten or more. V is TRBV12-3 or TRBV12-4 and J is TRBJ2-3, with 7 bases matching TRBD1. This CDR3 spans 13 amino acids. The V segment lost 7 bases and the J segment 6 bases; nucleotides outside the gene matches: 7. The chain's CDR3 is CASTKQQGDTQYF. DNA of the CDR3: TGTGCCAGCACCAAACAACAGGGGGATACGCAGTATTTT.

This clonotype was recorded many times. V is TRBV5-6 and J is TRBJ2-5; D could derive from TRBD1 or TRBD2 (5 bases each). This CDR3 is 14 amino acids long. Germline V CDR1 and CDR2: SGHDT, YYEEEE. The V end was cut by 0 bases, the J end by 3 bases, with 9 bases between. CDR3 DNA: TGTGCCAGCAGCTTGGAGGGGACCGAAGAGACCCAGTACTTC. This encodes CASSLEGTEETQYF.

The sample holds a few counts of this clonotype. The chain carries TRBV5-1 and TRBJ1-2; D unresolved. Germline CDR1 reads SGHRS; CDR2 reads YFSETQ. Trimming stripped 0 bases from V and 1 base from J, with 13 bases between. This CDR3 region has 16 residues. CDR3 residues: CASSLASRSGNYGYTF. The DNA of the CDR3 is TGCGCCAGCAGCTTGGCCTCCAGGTCGGGTAACTATGGCTACACCTTC.